These 5 T cell receptor beta chains share one sample of origin, sequenced in a study of T cell responses to AZD1222 COVID-19 vaccine. TCRdb keeps only in-frame clones here, not all; method: immunoSEQ multiplex PCR. Among 150,000 or so clones listed, over 90% were seen once. Material: peripheral blood, obtained 28 days after the second AZD1222 dose. The receptors come from an adult who received the AZD1222 COVID-19 vaccine.

The chain recombines TRBV19 with TRBJ2-2; 9 bases match TRBD2. The germline CDR1 and CDR2 sequences are LNHDA and SQIVND (reference sequence). After removal of 10 bases from V and 3 bases from J, the junction contained 9 bases not matched to a gene. The CDR3 covers 15 residues. The CDR3 sequence is CATTRREGYTGELFF. The CDR3 bases are TGTGCCACCACTCGGCGGGAGGGATACACCGGGGAGCTGTTTTTT.

The chain joins TRBV19 to TRBJ2-2; 8 nucleotides line up with TRBD1. The length of the CDR3 is 15 residues. Germline-derived CDR1 and CDR2 are LNHDA and SQIVND (reference sequence). J lost 6 bases, V lost 5 bases, and 8 bases had no gene match. CDR3: CASSLLDREAGELFF. The CDR3 nucleotides are TGTGCCAGTAGTCTCCTGGACAGGGAGGCCGGGGAGCTGTTTTTT. The whole variable domain, filled in from reference TRBV19 and TRBJ2-2, reads DGGITQSPKYLFRKEGQNVTLSCEQNLNHDAMYWYRQDPGQGLRLIYYSQIVNDFQKGDIAEGYSVSREKKESFPLTVTSAQKNPTAFYLCASSLLDREAGELFFGEGSRLTVL.

The chain carries TRBV28 and TRBJ1-1; D not resolved. The V and J ends lost 6 bases and 0 bases respectively, with 14 bases between them. Germline V lookup: CDR1 MDHEN, CDR2 SYDVKM. CDR3 size: 15 residues. CDR3 DNA: TGTGCCAGCAGCTTGCGACGGGTCGTGAACACTGAAGCTTTCTTT. It encodes CASSLRRVVNTEAFF. Supplemented by reference TRBV28 and TRBJ1-1, the full variable domain reads DVKVTQSSRYLVKRTGEKVFLECVQDMDHENMFWYRQDPGLGLRLIYFSYDVKMKEKGDIPEGYSVSREKKERFSLILESASTNQTSMYLCASSLRRVVNTEAFFGQGTRLTVV.

The chain uses TRBV9 and TRBJ2-1; 11 nucleotides align to TRBD2. The V gene's germline CDR1 is SGDLS and CDR2 YYNGEE. Trimming at V came to 2 bases and at J to 4 bases, leaving 5 bases not matched to a gene. The CDR3 covers 16 residues. The CDR3 coding sequence is TGTGCCAGCAGCGTTTTGGGGACTAGCGGATACAATGAGCAGTTCTTC. It encodes CASSVLGTSGYNEQFF.

CDR3 protein: CATGGPRKPYEQYF. The CDR3, as DNA: TGTGCCACCGGGGGACCCCGGAAACCCTACGAGCAGTACTTC. V usage is TRBV19 and J usage is TRBJ2-7, with D possibly matching TRBD2 (6 bases). CDR3 length: 14 amino acids. Germline lookup yields CDR1 LNHDA and CDR2 SQIVND (reference sequence). Trimming shortened V by 10 bases and J by 2 bases, and 18 bases separated the two germline ends.